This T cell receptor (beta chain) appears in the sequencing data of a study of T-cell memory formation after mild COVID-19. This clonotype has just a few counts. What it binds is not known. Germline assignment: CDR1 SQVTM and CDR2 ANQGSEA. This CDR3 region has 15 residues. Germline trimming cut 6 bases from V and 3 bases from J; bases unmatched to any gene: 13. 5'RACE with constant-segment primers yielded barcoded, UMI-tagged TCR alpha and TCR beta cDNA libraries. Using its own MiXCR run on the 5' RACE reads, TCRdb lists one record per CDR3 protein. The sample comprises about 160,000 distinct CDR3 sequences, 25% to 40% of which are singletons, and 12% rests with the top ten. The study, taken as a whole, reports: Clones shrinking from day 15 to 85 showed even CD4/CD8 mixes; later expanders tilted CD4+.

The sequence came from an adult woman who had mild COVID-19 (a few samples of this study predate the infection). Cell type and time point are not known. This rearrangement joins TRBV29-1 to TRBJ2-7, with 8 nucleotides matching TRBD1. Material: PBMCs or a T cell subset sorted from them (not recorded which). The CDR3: CSVSLRDRTVYEQYF. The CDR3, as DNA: TGCAGCGTCAGCCTCCGGGACAGGACGGTCTACGAGCAGTACTTC.